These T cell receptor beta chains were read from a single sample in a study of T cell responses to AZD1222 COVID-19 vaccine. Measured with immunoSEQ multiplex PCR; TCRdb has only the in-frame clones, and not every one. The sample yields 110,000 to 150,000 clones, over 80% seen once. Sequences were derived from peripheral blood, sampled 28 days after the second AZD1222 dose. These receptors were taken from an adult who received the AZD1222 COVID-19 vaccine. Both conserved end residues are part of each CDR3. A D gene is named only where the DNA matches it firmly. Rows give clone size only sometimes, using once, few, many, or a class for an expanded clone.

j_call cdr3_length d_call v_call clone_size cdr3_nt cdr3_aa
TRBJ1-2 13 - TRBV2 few TGTGCCAGCACTCGGCGCAGAGAATATGGCTACACCTTC CASTRRREYGYTF
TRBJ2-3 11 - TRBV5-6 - TGTGCCAGCGGGAGTACAGATACGCAGTATTTT CASGSTDTQYF
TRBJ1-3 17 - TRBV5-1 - TGCGCCAGCAGCTACACCGGGAGAGCCTCTTCTGGAAACACCATATATTTT CASSYTGRASSGNTIYF
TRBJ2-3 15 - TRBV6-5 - TGTGCCAGCAGCCAAGGGGCAGGAGGCACAGATACGCAGTATTTT CASSQGAGGTDTQYF
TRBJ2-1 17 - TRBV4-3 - TGCGCCAGCAGCCAAGAGGGAGCGGTAAGCTCCTACAATGAGCAGTTCTTC CASSQEGAVSSYNEQFF
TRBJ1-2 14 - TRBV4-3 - TGCGCCAGCAGCCAAGTGGCGGCTAACTATGGCTACACCTTC CASSQVAANYGYTF
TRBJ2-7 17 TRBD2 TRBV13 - TGTGCCAGCAGCTTAACAGCCTTTACTAGCGGGACTAACGAGCAGTACTTC CASSLTAFTSGTNEQYF
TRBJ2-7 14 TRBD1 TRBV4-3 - TGCGCCAGCAGCCCCCGACAGGGGGCCTACGAGCAGTACTTC CASSPRQGAYEQYF
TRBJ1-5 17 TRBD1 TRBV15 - TGTGCCACCAGCGCGAGAGGGGACAGGGGCGGCAATCAGCCCCAGCATTTT CATSARGDRGGNQPQHF
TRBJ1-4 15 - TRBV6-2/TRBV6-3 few TGTGCCAGCAGTCTGACAGCGATACCGGGTGAAAAACTGTTTTTT CASSLTAIPGEKLFF